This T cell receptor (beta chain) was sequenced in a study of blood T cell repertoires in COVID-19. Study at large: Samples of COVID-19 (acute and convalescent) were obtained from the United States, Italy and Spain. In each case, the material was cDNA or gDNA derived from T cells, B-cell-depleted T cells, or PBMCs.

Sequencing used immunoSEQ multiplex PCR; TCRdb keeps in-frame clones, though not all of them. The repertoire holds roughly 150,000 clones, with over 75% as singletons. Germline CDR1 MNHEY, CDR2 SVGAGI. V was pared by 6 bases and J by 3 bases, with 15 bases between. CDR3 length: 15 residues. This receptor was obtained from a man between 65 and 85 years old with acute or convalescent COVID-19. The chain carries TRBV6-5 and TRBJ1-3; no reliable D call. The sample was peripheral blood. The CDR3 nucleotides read TGTGCCAGCAGCCGTCTGGGCGTAGGTGGAAACACCATATATTTT. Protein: CASSRLGVGGNTIYF.